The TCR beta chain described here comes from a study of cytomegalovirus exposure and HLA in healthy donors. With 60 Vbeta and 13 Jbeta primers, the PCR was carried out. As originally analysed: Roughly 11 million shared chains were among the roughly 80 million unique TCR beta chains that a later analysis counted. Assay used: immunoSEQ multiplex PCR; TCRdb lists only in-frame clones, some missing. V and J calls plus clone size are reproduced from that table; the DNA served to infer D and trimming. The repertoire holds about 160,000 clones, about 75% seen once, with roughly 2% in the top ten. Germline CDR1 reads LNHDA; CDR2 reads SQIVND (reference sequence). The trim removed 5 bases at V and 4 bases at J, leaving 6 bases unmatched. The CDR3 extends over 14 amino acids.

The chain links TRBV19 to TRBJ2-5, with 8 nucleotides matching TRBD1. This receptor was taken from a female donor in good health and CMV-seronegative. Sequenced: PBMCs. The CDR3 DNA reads TGTGCCAGTAGTTACGACAGGGGAAGAGAGACCCAGTACTTC. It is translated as CASSYDRGRETQYF.